The subject of this entry is one TCR beta chain. No antigen is known for it. This sample stems from a study of shared clonotypes between healthy human individuals. Looking at the study overall: There were three CD4 naive, three CD4 memory, two CD8 naive and one CD8 memory plates per donor.

The table came from immunoSEQ multiplex PCR; TCRdb's copy has only in-frame clones and leaves some out. The top ten clones hold over 1.5% of a sample with around 2.1 million clones, around 93% of them seen once. CD45RO-negative, CCR7-positively selected cells formed the naive CD8 fraction, excluding terminally differentiated effector memory CD45RA+ cells. All donors were Caucasian adults living in Nashville, Tennessee. The germline CDR1 and CDR2 sequences are SGHVS and FNYEAQ. The CDR3 is 16 residues long. The trim removed 5 bases at V and 5 bases at J, leaving 10 bases unmatched. Study outcomes and limitations: In several donors, about 5% of naive CD4 clonotypes appeared in common.

This TCR came from a man between 18 and 35 years old in good health. Some clones in this sample may be carry-over from other donors' samples. This sequence joins TRBV7-6 and TRBJ2-1; 9 nucleotides match TRBD2. The sequenced sample consisted of naive CD8+ T cells from PBMCs. The CDR3 DNA sequence: TGTGCCAGCAGCCACCGGTTCGCTAGCGGGAACAATGAGCAGTTCTTC. Encoded protein: CASSHRFASGNNEQFF.